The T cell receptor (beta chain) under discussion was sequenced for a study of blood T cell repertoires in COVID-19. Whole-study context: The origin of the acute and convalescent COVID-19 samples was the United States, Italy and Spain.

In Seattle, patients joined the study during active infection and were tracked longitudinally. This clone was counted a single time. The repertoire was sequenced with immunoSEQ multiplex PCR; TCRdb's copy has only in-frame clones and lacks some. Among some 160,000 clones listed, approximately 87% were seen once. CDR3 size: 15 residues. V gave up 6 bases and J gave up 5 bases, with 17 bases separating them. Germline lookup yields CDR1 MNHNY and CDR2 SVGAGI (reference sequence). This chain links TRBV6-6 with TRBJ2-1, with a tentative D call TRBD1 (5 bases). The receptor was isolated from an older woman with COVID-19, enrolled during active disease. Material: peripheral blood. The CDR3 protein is CASSRWGWGDNEQFF. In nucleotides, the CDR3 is TGTGCCAGCAGCCGTTGGGGTTGGGGCGACAATGAGCAGTTCTTC.